A single sample gave rise to the 20 T cell receptor beta chains below, sequenced in a study of blood T cell repertoires in COVID-19. The data were produced by immunoSEQ multiplex PCR, yet TCRdb's version contains in-frame clones alone and is incomplete. The data show tens of thousands of clones, around 90% seen once. The sequencing input was peripheral blood. These receptors all come from a man between 45 and 60 years old with active COVID-19.

V is TRBV10-3 and J is TRBJ1-6, with 9 positions matching TRBD1. V was pared by 7 bases and J by 10 bases, with 8 bases of the junction left unmatched. Looked up from germline, CDR1 is ENHRY and CDR2 is SYGVKD. The length of the CDR3 is 14 residues. The CDR3 loop reads CAINRQGVGSPLHF. CDR3 bases: TGTGCCATCAACCGACAGGGGGTAGGGTCACCCCTCCACTTT.

J is TRBJ2-5 and V is TRBV7-2; 7 bases match TRBD2. Germline V gene data show CDR1 as SGHTA and CDR2 as FQGNSA. V shed 3 bases and J 7 bases; nucleotides not matched to a gene: 8. The CDR3 has 14 residues. The CDR3 loop is CASSLTSTDATQYF. The DNA of the CDR3 is TGTGCCAGCAGCTTGACTAGCACGGATGCGACCCAGTACTTC.

The rearrangement links TRBV21-1 to TRBJ2-3; the D call of TRBD1 is as the table states it, not checked on the DNA. TRBV21-1 is assigned pseudogene status. The CDR3 extends over 14 amino acids. CDR3 region: CAGQRQISTDTQYF. The CDR3 DNA reads as TGTGCCGGACAAAGGCAGATTAGCACAGATACGCAGTATTTT.

The chain has TRBV7-3 and TRBJ2-7; TRBD2 matches at 7 bases. This CDR3 region has 15 residues. Germline V gives CDR1 SGHTA, CDR2 FQGTGA. J lost 6 bases, V lost 0 bases, and 8 bases had no gene match. Written as DNA, the CDR3 is TGTGCCAGCAGCTTAACGACTAGCCTTAATAGCGAGCAGTACTTC. As protein: CASSLTTSLNSEQYF.

This sequence joins TRBV6-6 and TRBJ2-6; 7 bases line up with TRBD1. J lost 0 bases, V lost 10 bases, and 6 bases had no gene match. The CDR3 covers 15 residues. Germline CDR1 and CDR2: MNHNY and SVGAGI (reference sequence). CDR3 loop: CATRGQFSGANVLTF. The CDR3 DNA sequence: TGTGCCACCCGGGGACAGTTCTCTGGGGCCAACGTCCTGACTTTC.

This sequence joins TRBV19 and TRBJ1-5; D gene uncertain. Germline V gene data show CDR1 as LNHDA and CDR2 as SQIVND (reference sequence). This CDR3 has 14 amino acids. V lost 8 bases and J 3 bases, leaving 14 bases between the germline ends. Here the CDR3 reads CASQKRENNQPQHF. Here the CDR3 DNA reads TGTGCCAGTCAGAAGAGGGAAAACAATCAGCCCCAGCATTTT. The full variable domain, in which reference TRBV19 and TRBJ1-5 provide the parts outside the CDR3, is DGGITQSPKYLFRKEGQNVTLSCEQNLNHDAMYWYRQDPGQGLRLIYYSQIVNDFQKGDIAEGYSVSREKKESFPLTVTSAQKNPTAFYLCASQKRENNQPQHFGDGTRLSIL.

The CDR3 bases are TGCAGCGTTGAAGTACCCGAGAGTAATAATGGCTACACCTTC. This sequence encodes CSVEVPESNNGYTF. The gene calls are TRBV29-1 and TRBJ1-2, with no clear D. The V end was cut by 1 base, the J end by 6 bases, with 15 bases between. CDR1 is SQVTM and CDR2 is ANQGSEA in the germline V gene. The CDR3 contains 14 residues.

The chain recombines TRBV5-1 with TRBJ2-2; 8 bases are a match to TRBD2. The CDR3 covers 14 residues. The germline CDR1 and CDR2 sequences are SGHRS and YFSETQ. V was clipped by 4 bases and J by 4 bases; unmatched bases: 3. CDR3 nucleotide sequence: TGCGCCAGCAGCAGCGGGGGACTCACCGGGGAGCTGTTTTTT. It yields the protein CASSSGGLTGELFF.

The chain links TRBV5-4 to TRBJ1-6; 7 bases map to TRBD1. The CDR3 is 15 residues long. V lost 4 bases, J lost 10 bases, and 11 bases stayed unmatched. The germline V gene has CDR1 SGHNT and CDR2 YYREEE (reference sequence). The CDR3 protein is CASSLGQVLGSPLHF. The CDR3 DNA reads as TGTGCCAGCAGCCTTGGACAGGTCCTAGGATCACCCCTCCACTTT. The full variable domain, its missing parts supplied by reference TRBV5-4 and TRBJ1-6, is ETGVTQSPTHLIKTRGQQVTLRCSSQSGHNTVSWYQQALGQGPQFIFQYYREEENGRGNFPPRFSGLQFPNYSSELNVNALELDDSALYLCASSLGQVLGSPLHFGNGTRLTVT.

The rearrangement links TRBV6-5 to TRBJ2-1; 11 nucleotides agree with TRBD1. CDR3 length: 15 amino acids. The V gene's germline CDR1 is MNHEY and CDR2 SVGAGI. With V trimmed by 7 bases and J by 7 bases, 9 bases remained unmatched. CDR3 sequence (DNA): TGTGCCAGCATTCCTGGACAGGGGGCTGTGAATGAGCAGTTCTTC. Its protein product is CASIPGQGAVNEQFF.

This clone came up once. This chain links TRBV5-1 with TRBJ1-1; D perhaps matches TRBD1 (5 bases). CDR1 SGHRS and CDR2 YFSETQ come from the germline V gene. The CDR3 is 12 amino acids. The germline V and J ends were trimmed by 0 bases and 12 bases, with 12 bases remaining between them. The CDR3 DNA reads TGCGCCAGCAGCTTGGCCCCGGGGGGACCTTTCTTT. It is translated as CASSLAPGGPFF.

The J gene is TRBJ2-3, the V gene TRBV6-4, with D tentatively TRBD1 (6 bases). The CDR3 length is 16 residues. Germline CDR1 MRHNA, CDR2 SNTAGT. V was pared by 1 base and J by 5 bases, with 16 bases between. The CDR3 DNA reads as TGTGCCAGCAGTGACTGGACAGACAGCAGTCGAGATACGCAGTATTTT. This translates into CASSDWTDSSRDTQYF.

This clone appeared once. The chain links TRBV3-1 (or the pseudogene TRBV3-2) to TRBJ2-7, with 7 bases lining up with TRBD1. Germline V gene data show CDR1 as LGHDT and CDR2 as YNNKEL (reference sequence). The CDR3 has 14 residues. V lost 4 bases, J lost 6 bases, and 9 bases stayed unmatched. The CDR3, as DNA: TGTGCCAGCAGCCCCGGGACAGAGGCGCGCGAGCAGTACTTC. Its protein is CASSPGTEAREQYF.

This clone has only a few counts. The chain uses TRBV9 and TRBJ2-1; 13 positions agree with TRBD2. This CDR3 has 14 amino acids. CDR1 and CDR2 from the germline V gene are SGDLS and YYNGEE. V lost 5 bases and J lost 8; bases outside the gene matches: 4. CDR3 sequence (DNA): TGTGCCAGCAGTCCGGGACTAGCGGGGCATGAGCAGTTCTTC. It is translated as CASSPGLAGHEQFF.

V is TRBV18 and J is TRBJ2-7; possibly TRBD1 for D (6 bases). The germline gives CDR1 KGHSH, CDR2 LQKENI. The CDR3 totals 13 residues. The germline V and J ends were trimmed by 5 bases and 6 bases, with 14 bases remaining between them. The CDR3 reads CASSGGAVGEQYF. The CDR3 nucleotides read TGTGCCAGCTCAGGGGGCGCAGTGGGCGAGCAGTACTTC.

The rearrangement uses TRBV21-1 and TRBJ2-7; the DNA was not used to check the table's D call, TRBD1. TRBV21-1 is flagged as a pseudogene. The CDR3 is 16 residues long. The CDR3 reads CASSSTTGATYYEQYF. DNA for the CDR3: TGTGCCAGCAGCAGTACTACAGGGGCAACGTACTACGAGCAGTACTTC.

The chain joins TRBV6-6 to TRBJ1-2; no reliable D call. V lost 8 bases to trimming and J lost 4 bases, with 8 bases between them. Germline V lookup: CDR1 MNHNY, CDR2 SVGAGI (reference sequence). The length of the CDR3 is 11 residues. The CDR3 region has the DNA TGTGCCAGCCAATACTCCTATGGCTACACCTTC. It specifies CASQYSYGYTF.

The chain joins TRBV7-3 to TRBJ2-1; 10 nucleotides align to TRBD2. The length of the CDR3 is 15 residues. Germline values: CDR1 SGHTA, CDR2 FQGTGA. V shed 2 bases and J 7 bases; nucleotides not matched to a gene: 5. CDR3 sequence reads: CASSLEAGGLNEQFF. The CDR3 DNA reads TGTGCCAGCAGCTTAGAAGCGGGGGGGCTTAATGAGCAGTTCTTC.

The rearrangement joins TRBV18 to TRBJ2-1, with TRBD2 matching 11 bases. Trimming removed 5 bases from V and 6 bases from J; junction bases left unmatched: 9. Germline V lookup: CDR1 KGHSH, CDR2 LQKENI. The CDR3 length is 16 residues. In nucleotides, the CDR3 is TGTGCCAGCTCAATTAGCGGGGGGGCCGTAGGCAATGAGCAGTTCTTC. This codes for CASSISGGAVGNEQFF.

The rearrangement links TRBV5-1 to TRBJ2-5, with 9 bases matching TRBD1. The germline CDR1 and CDR2 sequences are SGHRS and YFSETQ. The CDR3 has 16 residues. Trimming at V came to 2 bases and at J to 5 bases, leaving 10 bases not matched to a gene. CDR3 nucleotide sequence: TGCGCCAGCAGCTTTTCCGACAGGGGGGCCGGGGAGACCCAGTACTTC. Its translation: CASSFSDRGAGETQYF.